This is a list of T cell receptor beta chains from one sample in a study of T cells in Graves' hyperthyroidism and ophthalmopathy. TCRdb processed the multiplex PCR reads anew with MiXCR; each CDR3 protein has one entry. The sample contains some 150,000 distinct CDR3 sequences, around 21% of which appear only once. The specimen sequenced was blood. The receptors were sampled from a woman in her forties or fifties with Graves' hyperthyroidism that later progressed to Graves' ophthalmopathy. The CDR3 runs from the conserved cysteine through the conserved F or W. The order of the fields is V gene, D gene, J gene, clone size, CDR3 protein, CDR3 DNA. D genes are given only for firm matches. Clone size, where shown, is once, few, many, or a class for clones that have expanded.

v_call: TRBV2
d_call: TRBD2
j_call: TRBJ2-7
clone_size: many
cdr3_aa: CASRPLAGAYEQYF
cdr3_nt: TGTGCCAGCAGGCCCCTAGCGGGAGCCTACGAGCAGTACTTC

v_call: TRBV5-1
d_call: TRBD1
j_call: TRBJ2-1
clone_size: -
cdr3_aa: CASSVSGTGGVYNEQFF
cdr3_nt: TGCGCCAGCAGCGTTTCCGGGACAGGCGGAGTGTACAATGAGCAGTTCTTC

v_call: TRBV6-1
d_call: -
j_call: TRBJ2-5
clone_size: many
cdr3_aa: CASMRTSKETQYF
cdr3_nt: TGTGCCAGCATGAGGACTTCTAAAGAGACCCAGTACTTC

v_call: TRBV7-9
d_call: -
j_call: TRBJ2-7
clone_size: many
cdr3_aa: CASSPDRSSYEQYF
cdr3_nt: TGTGCCAGCAGCCCCGACAGGAGCTCCTACGAGCAGTACTTC

v_call: TRBV20-1
d_call: TRBD2
j_call: TRBJ2-2
clone_size: few
cdr3_aa: CSAGTSGSIGTGELFF
cdr3_nt: TGCAGTGCCGGGACTAGCGGGAGTATCGGCACCGGGGAGCTGTTTTTT

v_call: TRBV2
d_call: -
j_call: TRBJ2-1
clone_size: many
cdr3_aa: CASSVTRNNEQFF
cdr3_nt: TGTGCCAGCAGTGTGACACGAAACAATGAGCAGTTCTTC

v_call: TRBV27
d_call: -
j_call: TRBJ1-1
clone_size: few
cdr3_aa: CASSLLSSGNTEAFF
cdr3_nt: TGTGCCAGCAGTTTATTAAGCAGCGGGAACACTGAAGCTTTCTTT

v_call: TRBV5-1
d_call: TRBD2
j_call: TRBJ2-3
clone_size: -
cdr3_aa: CASSRTSGISTDTQYF
cdr3_nt: TGCGCCAGCAGCCGGACTAGCGGGATCTCCACAGATACGCAGTATTTT

v_call: TRBV6-2/TRBV6-3
d_call: -
j_call: TRBJ2-2
clone_size: many
cdr3_aa: CASSSNTGELFF
cdr3_nt: TGTGCCAGCAGCTCGAACACCGGGGAGCTGTTTTTT

v_call: TRBV2
d_call: TRBD1
j_call: TRBJ2-7
clone_size: -
cdr3_aa: CASSPRTGGAYEQYF
cdr3_nt: TGTGCCAGCAGCCCCAGGACAGGGGGCGCGTACGAGCAGTACTTC

v_call: TRBV27
d_call: TRBD1
j_call: TRBJ1-1
clone_size: many
cdr3_aa: CASSQGAEAFF
cdr3_nt: TGTGCCAGCAGCCAGGGGGCTGAAGCTTTCTTT

v_call: TRBV3-1
d_call: -
j_call: TRBJ1-1
clone_size: many
cdr3_aa: CASSRGSEAFF
cdr3_nt: TGTGCCAGCAGCCGGGGCTCTGAAGCTTTCTTT

v_call: TRBV28
d_call: -
j_call: TRBJ2-7
clone_size: -
cdr3_aa: CASTVDRYEQYF
cdr3_nt: TGTGCCAGCACCGTGGATAGATACGAGCAGTACTTC

v_call: TRBV5-4
d_call: -
j_call: TRBJ2-5
clone_size: once
cdr3_aa: CASSLGQTPQAQYF
cdr3_nt: TGTGCCAGCAGCTTGGGACAGACACCCCAGGCCCAGTACTTC

v_call: TRBV5-8
d_call: -
j_call: TRBJ2-3
clone_size: few
cdr3_aa: CASSLHSTDTQYF
cdr3_nt: TGTGCCAGCAGCTTGCATAGCACAGATACGCAGTATTTT

v_call: TRBV7-9
d_call: TRBD1
j_call: TRBJ1-6
clone_size: once
cdr3_aa: CASSEDRGGSPLHF
cdr3_nt: TGTGCCAGCAGTGAGGACAGGGGTGGTTCACCCCTCCACTTT

v_call: TRBV7-6
d_call: TRBD1
j_call: TRBJ1-1
clone_size: many
cdr3_aa: CASSPTGTGSAEAFF
cdr3_nt: TGTGCCAGCAGCCCCACCGGGACAGGGTCGGCAGAAGCTTTCTTT

v_call: TRBV12-3/TRBV12-4
d_call: TRBD1
j_call: TRBJ1-2
clone_size: -
cdr3_aa: CASSSRQGSKSYTF
cdr3_nt: TGTGCCAGCAGTTCCCGACAGGGTAGTAAAAGCTACACCTTC

v_call: TRBV18
d_call: -
j_call: TRBJ1-3
clone_size: many
cdr3_aa: CASSPLSEWGRDSGNTIYF
cdr3_nt: TGTGCCAGCTCACCACTAAGTGAGTGGGGCAGAGACTCTGGAAACACCATATATTTT

v_call: TRBV3-1
d_call: TRBD1
j_call: TRBJ2-3
clone_size: -
cdr3_aa: CASSFEFGTGGKDTQYF
cdr3_nt: TGTGCCAGCAGCTTTGAATTCGGGACAGGGGGGAAAGATACGCAGTATTTT

v_call: TRBV20-1
d_call: TRBD1
j_call: TRBJ2-1
clone_size: -
cdr3_aa: CSARDRAGGIYEQFF
cdr3_nt: TGCAGTGCTAGAGATCGGGCAGGGGGCATTTATGAGCAGTTCTTC

v_call: TRBV5-5
d_call: TRBD1
j_call: TRBJ2-7
clone_size: many
cdr3_aa: CASSAQGAYEQYF
cdr3_nt: TGTGCCAGCAGCGCGCAGGGGGCCTACGAGCAGTACTTC

v_call: TRBV27
d_call: -
j_call: TRBJ1-2
clone_size: many
cdr3_aa: CASSLRRGNYGYTF
cdr3_nt: TGTGCCAGCAGTTTAAGGCGAGGGAACTATGGCTACACCTTC

v_call: TRBV4-1
d_call: TRBD2
j_call: TRBJ2-3
clone_size: -
cdr3_aa: CASSQVSTSGTDTQYF
cdr3_nt: TGCGCCAGCAGCCAAGTGAGCACTAGCGGCACAGATACGCAGTATTTT

v_call: TRBV29-1
d_call: -
j_call: TRBJ2-4
clone_size: few
cdr3_aa: CSVEQVMLAKNIQYF
cdr3_nt: TGCAGCGTTGAACAGGTGATGCTAGCCAAAAACATTCAGTACTTC

v_call: TRBV11-2
d_call: TRBD1
j_call: TRBJ1-1
clone_size: -
cdr3_aa: CASSLVTGWDTEAFF
cdr3_nt: TGTGCCAGCAGCTTAGTGACAGGGTGGGACACTGAAGCTTTCTTT

v_call: TRBV28
d_call: -
j_call: TRBJ2-5
clone_size: many
cdr3_aa: CASSHGRVKTQYF
cdr3_nt: TGTGCCAGCAGTCACGGCCGGGTAAAGACCCAGTACTTC

v_call: TRBV18
d_call: -
j_call: TRBJ2-5
clone_size: many
cdr3_aa: CASSDSLQETQYF
cdr3_nt: TGTGCCAGCTCAGATTCACTTCAAGAGACCCAGTACTTC

v_call: TRBV2
d_call: TRBD2
j_call: TRBJ2-3
clone_size: -
cdr3_aa: CATIPLAGVDTQYF
cdr3_nt: TGTGCCACTATCCCTCTAGCGGGAGTAGATACGCAGTATTTT

v_call: TRBV12-3/TRBV12-4
d_call: -
j_call: TRBJ1-3
clone_size: few
cdr3_aa: CASAQRTASGNTIYF
cdr3_nt: TGTGCCAGCGCCCAGCGGACCGCCTCTGGAAACACCATATATTTT

v_call: TRBV27
d_call: -
j_call: TRBJ1-5
clone_size: many
cdr3_aa: CASRGGNQPQHF
cdr3_nt: TGTGCCAGCAGGGGAGGGAATCAGCCCCAGCATTTT

v_call: TRBV28
d_call: TRBD1
j_call: TRBJ2-7
clone_size: -
cdr3_aa: CASSLPGTGNYEQYF
cdr3_nt: TGTGCCAGCAGCCTCCCCGGGACAGGCAACTACGAGCAGTACTTC

v_call: TRBV6-1
d_call: -
j_call: TRBJ2-2
clone_size: many
cdr3_aa: CASSELPGTGELFF
cdr3_nt: TGTGCCAGCAGTGAACTCCCTGGGACCGGGGAGCTGTTTTTT

v_call: TRBV29-1
d_call: -
j_call: TRBJ2-4
clone_size: once
cdr3_aa: CSVVSGAKNIQYF
cdr3_nt: TGCAGCGTTGTGTCGGGAGCCAAAAACATTCAGTACTTC

v_call: TRBV7-6
d_call: -
j_call: TRBJ1-1
clone_size: many
cdr3_aa: CASSSRVWGTEAFF
cdr3_nt: TGTGCCAGCAGCTCCAGGGTGTGGGGCACTGAAGCTTTCTTT

v_call: TRBV19
d_call: -
j_call: TRBJ1-1
clone_size: -
cdr3_aa: CASSIDLNTEAFF
cdr3_nt: TGTGCCAGTAGTATAGACCTGAACACTGAAGCTTTCTTT

v_call: TRBV6-2/TRBV6-3
d_call: TRBD2
j_call: TRBJ2-7
clone_size: many
cdr3_aa: CASSKLAGALHEQYF
cdr3_nt: TGTGCCAGCAGTAAGCTAGCGGGAGCCCTCCACGAGCAGTACTTC

v_call: TRBV19
d_call: -
j_call: TRBJ2-5
clone_size: -
cdr3_aa: CASSKGEETQYF
cdr3_nt: TGTGCCAGTAGTAAGGGGGAAGAGACCCAGTACTTC

v_call: TRBV10-2
d_call: -
j_call: TRBJ1-3
clone_size: many
cdr3_aa: CASSESRGRHTIYF
cdr3_nt: TGCGCCAGCAGTGAGTCGAGGGGCAGGCACACCATATATTTT

v_call: TRBV3-1
d_call: -
j_call: TRBJ2-5
clone_size: -
cdr3_aa: CASSERRGAYQETQYF
cdr3_nt: TGTGCCAGCAGCGAGCGGCGCGGCGCTTACCAAGAGACCCAGTACTTC

v_call: TRBV20-1
d_call: -
j_call: TRBJ1-1
clone_size: many
cdr3_aa: CSARQVGTEAFF
cdr3_nt: TGCAGTGCTAGACAGGTGGGCACTGAAGCTTTCTTT

v_call: TRBV11-2
d_call: TRBD1
j_call: TRBJ1-4
clone_size: -
cdr3_aa: CASSLGTGVDEKLFF
cdr3_nt: TGTGCCAGCAGCTTAGGGACAGGGGTCGACGAAAAACTGTTTTTT

v_call: TRBV20-1
d_call: TRBD1
j_call: TRBJ2-6
clone_size: many
cdr3_aa: CSAPPGTGLSGANVLTF
cdr3_nt: TGCAGTGCTCCTCCCGGGACAGGTCTTTCTGGGGCCAACGTCCTGACTTTC

v_call: TRBV18
d_call: TRBD1
j_call: TRBJ1-1
clone_size: many
cdr3_aa: CASSAIQGVAEAFF
cdr3_nt: TGTGCCAGCTCAGCCATACAGGGGGTGGCTGAAGCTTTCTTT

v_call: TRBV29-1
d_call: -
j_call: TRBJ2-5
clone_size: -
cdr3_aa: CSVKGLVGGETQYF
cdr3_nt: TGCAGCGTGAAGGGACTTGTAGGGGGAGAGACCCAGTACTTC

v_call: TRBV6-2/TRBV6-3
d_call: -
j_call: TRBJ2-5
clone_size: -
cdr3_aa: CASGISRVYF
cdr3_nt: TGTGCCAGCGGCATCTCCAGGGTTTACTTC

v_call: TRBV19
d_call: TRBD2
j_call: TRBJ2-5
clone_size: -
cdr3_aa: CASSTSGRGLETQYF
cdr3_nt: TGTGCCAGTAGTACTAGCGGGAGAGGGCTAGAGACCCAGTACTTC

v_call: TRBV7-2
d_call: -
j_call: TRBJ2-3
clone_size: many
cdr3_aa: CASSWGTDTTDTQYF
cdr3_nt: TGTGCCAGCAGCTGGGGGACGGACACCACAGATACGCAGTATTTT

v_call: TRBV27
d_call: TRBD2
j_call: TRBJ2-3
clone_size: -
cdr3_aa: CASSSLAAHTDTQYF
cdr3_nt: TGTGCCAGCAGTTCGCTAGCGGCTCACACAGATACGCAGTATTTT

v_call: TRBV7-2
d_call: -
j_call: TRBJ2-3
clone_size: many
cdr3_aa: CASSIKGTDTQYF
cdr3_nt: TGTGCCAGCAGCATCAAGGGCACAGATACGCAGTATTTT

v_call: TRBV30
d_call: -
j_call: TRBJ2-1
clone_size: few
cdr3_aa: CAWSAGDEQFF
cdr3_nt: TGTGCCTGGAGTGCGGGGGATGAGCAGTTCTTC

v_call: TRBV18
d_call: -
j_call: TRBJ2-5
clone_size: many
cdr3_aa: CASSPGTAGETQYF
cdr3_nt: TGTGCCAGCTCACCGGGGACTGCTGGGGAGACCCAGTACTTC

v_call: TRBV20-1
d_call: -
j_call: TRBJ2-7
clone_size: many
cdr3_aa: CSAITLAYEQYF
cdr3_nt: TGCAGTGCGATAACTTTAGCCTACGAGCAGTACTTC

v_call: TRBV28
d_call: -
j_call: TRBJ2-5
clone_size: -
cdr3_aa: CASSVGGAVETQYF
cdr3_nt: TGTGCCAGCAGCGTAGGAGGGGCGGTGGAGACCCAGTACTTC

v_call: TRBV3-1
d_call: -
j_call: TRBJ2-4
clone_size: many
cdr3_aa: CASSLLFGSKKNIQYF
cdr3_nt: TGTGCCAGCAGCCTTCTCTTCGGGTCTAAGAAAAACATTCAGTACTTC